This paragraph reports one T cell receptor beta chain. Its cognate antigen is unknown. Synthetic analogs of TCR templates were spiked into every PCR. Sequencing was performed with immunoSEQ multiplex PCR; in TCRdb, only in-frame clones are kept and a portion is missing. Of about 30,000 clones listed, roughly 83% are singletons. Time point defined: peripheral blood 6 weeks after treatment start. Patients' cancers were locally advanced or metastatic urothelial carcinomas. This specimen belongs to a study of PD-L1 blockade in urothelial cancer. Study-wide background: Investigators checked blood 3 weeks (second dose) and 6 weeks after treatment start. Broader study findings: Durable-benefit patients had greater expansion of tumor-associated blood clones at 3 weeks.

The ends lost 3 bases at V and 3 bases at J; junction bases unmatched: 4. CDR1 SEHNR and CDR2 FQNEAQ come from the germline V gene (reference sequence). This CDR3 region has 15 residues. Source: PBMCs, taken around atezolizumab (anti-PD-L1) treatment. The clonotype originates from a man between 65 and 85 years old with urothelial cancer. The chain links TRBV7-9 to TRBJ1-1, with 10 bases lining up with TRBD1. The DNA for the CDR3 is TGTGCCAGCAGCTTGACAGGGGGCTGGGACACTGAAGCTTTCTTT. It translates to CASSLTGGWDTEAFF. Full variable domain (remainder filled in from reference TRBV7-9 and TRBJ1-1): DTGVSQNPRHKITKRGQNVTFRCDPISEHNRLYWYRQTLGQGPEFLTYFQNEAQLEKSRLLSDRFSAERPKGSFSTLEIQRTEQGDSAMYLCASSLTGGWDTEAFFGQGTRLTVV.